This entry describes one T cell receptor (beta chain). The sample is drawn from a study of T-cell reconstitution after alpha-beta-depleted transplantation in children. This CDR3 is built from 15 residues. Germline V CDR1 and CDR2: KGHSH, LQKENI. Trimming stripped 0 bases from V and 5 bases from J, with 13 bases between. Preparation of the TCRbeta library involved a method that used unique molecular identifiers. MiXCR, run by TCRdb on the PCR reads, gives a single entry per CDR3 protein. The sample lists about 230,000 distinct CDR3 sequences; about 11% were seen once. Source: PBMCs from the stem cell graft donor, taken from the stem cell graft. The receptor's source is a human donor who donated a stem cell graft to a child with acute lymphoblastic leukemia. The chain couples TRBV18 to TRBJ1-1; possible D gene TRBD1, 6 bases. CDR3 in DNA: TGTGCCAGCTCACCACCGGTGGAGGGGGGGACTGAAGCTTTCTTT. As protein: CASSPPVEGGTEAFF.